Listed below are T cell receptor beta chains from one sample, sequenced in a study of radiation and T cells in renal cell carcinoma. Data came from immunoSEQ multiplex PCR; TCRdb stores just in-frame clones and leaves some out. The sample has 120,000 to 150,000 clones; roughly nine tenths are singletons. The sequences come from blood, collected from a patient whose treatment included radiotherapy and nephrectomy. The source of these receptors is a woman aged 65 to 85 with renal cell carcinoma. Both conserved end residues are trimmed from each CDR3.

V gene	CDR3 protein
TRBV25-1	ASSVRDTNYGYT
TRBV5-6	ASSPGTAYEQY
TRBV7-2	ASSLKGLASYEQY
TRBV7-2	ASSLDSGNLDTQY
TRBV6-5	ASSYADRSGGYT
TRBV29-1	SVEWDTDHTNQF
TRBV7-6	ASSFGETQY
TRBV7-2	ASSDGTDGYT
TRBV7-8	ATIGGEQETQY
TRBV6-1	ASTWDRGTGEQF